This passage covers 30 T cell receptor beta chains from one sample sequenced in a study of T cell responses to AZD1222 COVID-19 vaccine. Profiling relied on immunoSEQ multiplex PCR, and the TCRdb table lists in-frame clones only, not all of them. The sample records about 140,000 clones, about 92% being singletons. The input for sequencing was peripheral blood, taken on day 0 of AZD1222 vaccination. The receptors stem from an adult in good health.

The chain combines TRBV24-1 with TRBJ2-3, with D possibly matching TRBD2 (5 bases). Looked up from germline, CDR1 is KGHDR and CDR2 is SFDVKD. The length of the CDR3 is 13 residues. Trimming cost V 5 bases and J 6 bases, with 11 bases left between them. The CDR3 coding sequence is TGTGCCACCAGTGCCCTTGGACTTGATACGCAGTATTTT. Translated, it gives CATSALGLDTQYF.

The V and J genes are TRBV10-3 and TRBJ1-6, with D unclear. Trimming removed 6 bases at V and 5 bases at J, with 11 bases between. The CDR3 totals 14 residues. The germline V gene encodes CDR1 ENHRY and CDR2 SYGVKD. The CDR3 sequence is CAISSDGNNSPLHF. CDR3 coding DNA: TGTGCCATCAGCTCGGACGGAAATAATTCACCCCTCCACTTT.

The rearrangement joins TRBV12-3 or TRBV12-4 to TRBJ1-5; D gene ambiguous. V lost 5 bases, J lost 4 bases, and 9 bases lay in between. The CDR3 is made up of 13 amino acids. CDR3 loop: CASSRTENQPQHF. The CDR3 DNA sequence: TGTGCCAGCAGTCGGACGGAAAATCAGCCCCAGCATTTT.

V and J are TRBV7-2 and TRBJ1-5, with D unresolved. Germline assignment: CDR1 SGHTA and CDR2 FQGNSA. The germline V and J ends were trimmed by 3 bases and 5 bases, with 8 bases remaining between them. The CDR3 contains 13 residues. Written as DNA, the CDR3 is TGTGCCAGCAGCTTTGTTGCAGATCAGCCCCAGCATTTT. Translated, it gives CASSFVADQPQHF.

The chain is built from TRBV15 and TRBJ2-1; D might be TRBD1 (6 bases). Trimming stripped 3 bases from V and 0 bases from J, with 18 bases between. This CDR3 region has 18 residues. CDR1 and CDR2 from the germline V gene are LNHNV and YYDKDF (reference sequence). CDR3: CATSSPPERGSSYNEQFF. CDR3 DNA: TGTGCCACCAGCAGTCCCCCGGAGAGGGGGAGCTCCTACAATGAGCAGTTCTTC.

This clone was seen only once. The V gene is TRBV7-9, the J gene TRBJ1-1; a possible D gene is TRBD1 (5 bases). With 4 bases removed from V and 4 bases from J, the gap between germline ends came to 13 bases. Germline-derived CDR1 and CDR2 are SEHNR and FQNEAQ (reference sequence). The CDR3 loop spans 14 amino acids. The CDR3, as DNA: TGTGCCAGCAGCTCAATTGGGAGGGGCACTGAAGCTTTCTTT. It yields the protein CASSSIGRGTEAFF.

The V and J genes are TRBV4-1 and TRBJ1-1; maybe TRBD1 (6 bases). V was clipped by 0 bases and J by 4 bases, with 12 bases between them. Germline assignment: CDR1 MGHRA and CDR2 YSYEKL. This CDR3 is built from 15 residues. For the CDR3, the DNA is TGCGCCAGCAGCCAAGATCAGGGGCCAGGCACTGAAGCTTTCTTT. It encodes CASSQDQGPGTEAFF.

The gene calls are TRBV3-1 (or the pseudogene TRBV3-2) and TRBJ1-2; 8 nucleotides align to TRBD1. Trimming cost V 3 bases and J 8 bases; bases outside gene matches: 5. This CDR3 spans 13 amino acids. Germline values: CDR1 LGHDT, CDR2 YNNKEL (reference sequence). CDR3 in DNA: TGTGCCAGCAGCCACCGACAGGGGTACGGCTACACCTTC. Translating gives CASSHRQGYGYTF.

The chain couples TRBV30 to TRBJ1-2; no reliable D call. The CDR3 runs 11 residues. Per germline, CDR1 GTSNPN and CDR2 SVGIG (reference sequence). V was shortened by 3 bases and J by 7 bases, with 9 bases between the two germline ends. The CDR3 sequence: CAWSPLGGYTF. As DNA, the CDR3 is TGTGCCTGGAGCCCCCTTGGTGGCTACACCTTC.

This chain joins TRBV27 and TRBJ1-1; D uncertain. This CDR3 is 14 amino acids long. Germline V gene lookup returns CDR1 MNHEY and CDR2 SMNVEV (reference sequence). V was cut by 3 bases and J by 1 base, with 9 bases left in between. CDR3 sequence reads: CASSLAGRNTEAFF. As DNA, the CDR3 is TGTGCCAGCAGTTTGGCGGGGAGGAACACTGAAGCTTTCTTT.

The table lists this clone with a few counts. The rearrangement joins TRBV18 to TRBJ2-1; the D gene is possibly TRBD1 (6 bases). This CDR3 contains 14 residues. Looked up from germline, CDR1 is KGHSH and CDR2 is LQKENI. Trimming cost V 3 bases and J 10 bases, with 16 bases left between them. CDR3 sequence (DNA): TGTGCCAGCTCACCCGGGACCGTAAGGGGGGAGCAGTTCTTC. It codes for CASSPGTVRGEQFF.

The V call is TRBV5-4, the J call TRBJ2-5, with 12 bases lining up with TRBD2. Looked up from germline, CDR1 is SGHNT and CDR2 is YYREEE (reference sequence). This CDR3 is built from 17 residues. The junction had 8 bases not matched to a gene; V was cut back by 4 bases and J by 1 base. For the CDR3, the DNA is TGTGCCAGCAGCGCTGGGGCTAGCGGGAGGGCCCAAGAGACCCAGTACTTC. Amino acids: CASSAGASGRAQETQYF.

CDR3: CASSLPAGTGEDTQYF. The CDR3 coding sequence is TGCGCCAGCAGCTTACCCGCCGGGACAGGGGAAGATACGCAGTATTTT. This chain connects TRBV5-1 to TRBJ2-3; the match to TRBD1 covers 10 bases. The CDR3 consists of 16 residues. V shed 2 bases and J 5 bases; nucleotides not matched to a gene: 8. Germline CDR1 and CDR2: SGHRS and YFSETQ.

The rearrangement joins TRBV7-2 to TRBJ2-1, with D perhaps matching TRBD2 (5 bases). Trimming cost V 2 bases and J 12 bases, with 11 bases left between them. The CDR3 is 12 residues long. Germline V lookup: CDR1 SGHTA, CDR2 FQGNSA. The CDR3 spells CASSLSAGWQFF. CDR3 nucleotide sequence: TGTGCCAGCAGCTTATCGGCGGGTTGGCAGTTCTTC.

The chain is built from TRBV7-2 and TRBJ1-5, with D perhaps TRBD1 (6 bases). Germline V CDR1 and CDR2: SGHTA, FQGNSA. CDR3 length: 15 residues. V gave up 5 bases and J gave up 4 bases, with 15 bases separating them. In nucleotides, the CDR3 is TGTGCCAGCAGCCTACGAGGGGGGGGTAATCAGCCCCAGCATTTT. This codes for CASSLRGGGNQPQHF. The full variable domain, its missing parts supplied by reference TRBV7-2 and TRBJ1-5, is GAGVSQSPSNKVTEKGKDVELRCDPISGHTALYWYRQSLGQGLEFLIYFQGNSAPDKSGLPSDRFSAERTGGSVSTLTIQRTQQEDSAVYLCASSLRGGGNQPQHFGDGTRLSIL.

This chain joins TRBV12-5 and TRBJ2-5; possible D gene TRBD2, 5 bases. CDR3 length: 16 residues. Trimming cost V 1 base and J 3 bases, with 15 bases left between them. Looked up from germline, CDR1 is LGHNT and CDR2 is FRNRAP. The CDR3 protein is CASGLGTSRAKETQYF. CDR3 DNA: TGTGCTAGTGGTTTGGGCACTAGTCGCGCTAAAGAGACCCAGTACTTC.

The chain joins TRBV18 to TRBJ2-7; TRBD1 or TRBD2 may be the D gene (5 bases each). Germline V gives CDR1 KGHSH, CDR2 LQKENI. Deletions cut 6 bases from V and 3 bases from J, with 9 bases between. This CDR3 region has 12 residues. This CDR3 reads CASSRDGYEQYF. The DNA of the CDR3 is TGTGCCAGCTCCCGGGACGGCTACGAGCAGTACTTC.

This chain links TRBV24-1 with TRBJ2-7; 7 bases are shared with TRBD2. Trimming removed 5 bases from V and 3 bases from J; junction bases left unmatched: 9. Germline V lookup: CDR1 KGHDR, CDR2 SFDVKD. This CDR3 is 15 amino acids long. The CDR3 DNA is TGTGCCACCAGTGTGGTTGTGCGGGGGAACTACGAGCAGTACTTC. This translates into CATSVVVRGNYEQYF.

V is TRBV7-2 and J is TRBJ2-1, with D uncertain. The V end lost 5 bases, the J end lost 10 bases, and 9 bases lay between the germline ends. Germline lookup yields CDR1 SGHTA and CDR2 FQGNSA. CDR3 length: 11 amino acids. The CDR3 DNA follows: TGTGCCAGCAGCCGCTTGGGGGAGCAGTTCTTC. Protein: CASSRLGEQFF.

The J gene is TRBJ2-3, the V gene TRBV4-1; the match to TRBD2 covers 7 bases. The CDR3 loop spans 16 amino acids. Trimming removed 3 bases from V and 2 bases from J; junction bases left unmatched: 8. CDR1 is MGHRA, CDR2 YSYEKL, per germline. CDR3 sequence reads: CASSQRGGTNTDTQYF. In nucleotides, the CDR3 is TGCGCCAGCAGCCAGAGAGGCGGGACTAACACAGATACGCAGTATTTT.

The V gene is TRBV19, the J gene TRBJ2-5; D gene uncertain. Trimming stripped 6 bases from V and 4 bases from J, with 12 bases between. This CDR3 region has 13 residues. The germline V gene encodes CDR1 LNHDA and CDR2 SQIVND (reference sequence). In DNA form, the CDR3 reads TGTGCCAGTAGCATGAGGTGGCGAGAGACCCAGTACTTC. This encodes CASSMRWRETQYF.

J is TRBJ2-7 and V is TRBV5-4, with 9 bases that match TRBD1. Germline V CDR1 and CDR2: SGHNT, YYREEE (reference sequence). CDR3 length: 16 amino acids. V lost 4 bases to trimming and J lost 4 bases; unmatched junction nucleotides: 12. CDR3 sequence (DNA): TGTGCCAGCAGCCGGGACAGGGTGCAATCTTTATACGAGCAGTACTTC. It encodes CASSRDRVQSLYEQYF.

The J gene is TRBJ2-7, the V gene TRBV21-1; the table's D call, TRBD1, was not checked against the DNA. TRBV21-1 is a pseudogene locus. This CDR3 has 20 amino acids. CDR3 sequence reads: CASSTQGAGQGAPFSYEQYF. For the CDR3, the DNA is TGTGCCAGCAGCACCCAAGGGGCGGGACAGGGGGCTCCTTTCTCCTACGAGCAGTACTTC.

The J gene is TRBJ2-7, the V gene TRBV7-2, with TRBD2 matching over 11 bases. Germline trimming cut 5 bases from V and 2 bases from J; bases unmatched to any gene: 8. Per the germline V gene, CDR1 is SGHTA and CDR2 is FQGNSA. The CDR3 is 16 amino acids. The CDR3 coding sequence is TGTGCCAGCAGCCGGGACGGGACTAGCGGTACCTACGAGCAGTACTTC. Translating gives CASSRDGTSGTYEQYF.

V and J are TRBV10-1 and TRBJ2-3, with D unresolved. V gave up 3 bases and J gave up 5 bases, with 15 bases separating them. The CDR3 has 15 amino acids. The germline gives CDR1 WNHNN, CDR2 SYGVQD (reference sequence). The CDR3 spells CASSDGNLEEDTQYF. DNA for the CDR3: TGCGCCAGCAGTGATGGGAACCTAGAGGAAGATACGCAGTATTTT.

This clone showed up just a few times. This chain joins TRBV28 and TRBJ2-2, with a tentative D call TRBD1 (5 bases). This CDR3 is 12 amino acids long. V shed 4 bases and J shed 13 bases, with 13 bases lying between them. The germline gives CDR1 MDHEN, CDR2 SYDVKM. The CDR3 spells CASSSTGEWLFF. The CDR3 DNA sequence: TGTGCCAGCAGTTCCACAGGCGAGTGGCTGTTTTTT.

This clone was counted once. The same CDR3 can be traced to other DNA sequences in this sample. The chain has TRBV5-6 and TRBJ1-1; D ambiguous. Germline CDR1 SGHDT, CDR2 YYEEEE. This CDR3 has 13 amino acids. The V gene lost 0 bases and the J gene lost 5 bases, with 8 bases spanning the gap. As DNA, the CDR3 is TGTGCCAGCAGCTTGGACCGAGGGACTGAAGCTTTCTTT. This gives the protein CASSLDRGTEAFF.

The chain links TRBV12-3 or TRBV12-4 to TRBJ2-1; a possible D gene is TRBD1 (5 bases). The CDR3 has 11 residues. The germline V and J ends were trimmed by 2 bases and 9 bases, with 5 bases remaining between them. Here the CDR3 DNA reads TGTGCCAGCAGTTTACAGGGTGAGCAGTTCTTC. It codes for CASSLQGEQFF.

V gene TRBV6-5 combines with J gene TRBJ1-3, with a possible D match to TRBD1 (5 bases). The ends were cut back, 6 bases at V and 0 bases at J, with 12 bases in the middle. Germline V gene lookup returns CDR1 MNHEY and CDR2 SVGAGI. CDR3 length equals 15 residues. The CDR3: CASRKTAHSGNTIYF. The CDR3, as DNA: TGTGCCAGCAGAAAGACAGCGCACTCTGGAAACACCATATATTTT.

This rearrangement joins TRBV5-1 to TRBJ2-3; 8 nucleotides align to TRBD2. The length of the CDR3 is 16 residues. J gave up 6 bases and V 0 bases, and 9 bases lay outside the gene matches. From germline, CDR1 is SGHRS and CDR2 YFSETQ. The CDR3 region is CASSLEGREAADTQYF. For the CDR3, the DNA is TGCGCCAGCAGCTTGGAGGGGCGGGAGGCCGCCGATACGCAGTATTTT. The full variable domain, with the rest looked up from reference TRBV5-1 and TRBJ2-3, is KAGVTQTPRYLIKTRGQQVTLSCSPISGHRSVSWYQQTPGQGLQFLFEYFSETQRNKGNFPGRFSGRQFSNSRSEMNVSTLELGDSALYLCASSLEGREAADTQYFGPGTRLTVL.